This entry is about one T cell receptor (beta chain). No antigen is known for it. This sample is drawn from a study of cytomegalovirus exposure and HLA in healthy donors. Vbeta (60) and Jbeta (13) primers were used in the PCR. Here immunoSEQ multiplex PCR was the method, and the copy in TCRdb shows in-frame clones only, minus some. The table shows 170,000 or so clones, with about 80% occurring only once. Study-level results: Among TCR beta chains, those listed as cytomegalovirus-associated numbered over 150.

V lost 1 base, J lost 3 bases, and 3 bases stayed unmatched. Germline V CDR1 and CDR2: GTSNPN, SVGIG (reference sequence). The CDR3 contains 14 residues. The clonotype originates from a boy younger than 18 in good health and CMV-seronegative. The J gene is TRBJ1-5, the V gene TRBV30; 7 nucleotides align to TRBD1. Sequencing was done on a sample of PBMCs. In nucleotides, the CDR3 is TGTGCCTGGAGTGGGGACAGAAACAATCAGCCCCAGCATTTT. Encoded protein: CAWSGDRNNQPQHF.